The subject of this entry is one T cell receptor (beta chain). Its matching antigen is unknown. Repertoires were generated with immunoSEQ multiplex PCR, while TCRdb's copy carries only in-frame clones and drops some. The sample contains about 150,000 clones, about four fifths of which appear only once. The data are from a study of T cell responses to AZD1222 COVID-19 vaccine. V shed 9 bases and J shed 3 bases, with 14 bases lying between them. The CDR3 contains 13 residues. CDR1 and CDR2 from the germline V gene are SNHLY and FYNNEI. Overall study results and limits: The sample set comprised mostly white British donors with more females, and clonal diversity was possibly underestimated. Vaccination with two AZD1222 doses was followed by a rise in Spike-specific TCR breadth and depth.

The sequence derives from an adult in good health. This specimen consisted of peripheral blood, obtained on day 0 of AZD1222 vaccination. This chain uses TRBV2 with TRBJ1-2; D not resolved. CDR3 residues: CASRDLPDYGYTF. The CDR3 coding sequence is TGTGCCAGTCGGGATTTGCCCGACTATGGCTACACCTTC. Supplemented by reference TRBV2 and TRBJ1-2, the full variable domain reads EPEVTQTPSHQVTQMGQEVILRCVPISNHLYFYWYRQILGQKVEFLVSFYNNEISEKSEIFDDQFSVERPDGSNFTLKIRSTKLEDSAMYFCASRDLPDYGYTFGSGTRLTVV.